A selection of T cell receptor beta chains follows, all from one sample in a study of T cell responses to AZD1222 COVID-19 vaccine. The data were produced by immunoSEQ multiplex PCR, yet TCRdb's version contains in-frame clones alone and is incomplete. In the table there are more than 75,000 clones, around 89% of which are singletons. The sequenced sample was peripheral blood, obtained on day 0 of AZD1222 vaccination. Receptors originate from an adult in good health. Each CDR3 is given with its conserved first and last residue. Each record gives: J gene, V gene, D gene, clone size, CDR3 protein, CDR3 DNA. D genes are given only for firm matches. Where a row states a size, it is once, few, many or the class of an expanded clone; other rows omit it.

j_gene: TRBJ1-4; v_gene: TRBV4-1; d_gene: .; abundance: .; CDR3aa: CASSQARFTTNEKLFF; CDR3nt: TGCGCCAGCAGCCAAGCGAGGTTTACAACTAATGAAAAACTGTTTTTT
j_gene: TRBJ1-1; v_gene: TRBV4-1; d_gene: .; abundance: .; CDR3aa: CASSQEQGFNTEAFF; CDR3nt: TGCGCCAGCAGCCAAGAACAAGGATTCAACACTGAAGCTTTCTTT
j_gene: TRBJ2-4; v_gene: TRBV4-2; d_gene: TRBD2; abundance: .; CDR3aa: CASSRGLAENIQYF; CDR3nt: TGTGCCAGCAGCCGGGGACTAGCCGAAAACATTCAGTACTTC
j_gene: TRBJ1-4; v_gene: TRBV6-5; d_gene: .; abundance: once; CDR3aa: CASSPGIANEKLFF; CDR3nt: TGTGCCAGCAGTCCGGGGATAGCAAATGAAAAACTGTTTTTT
j_gene: TRBJ1-4; v_gene: TRBV7-6; d_gene: .; abundance: .; CDR3aa: CASSLGALNEKLFF; CDR3nt: TGTGCCAGCAGCTTGGGGGCCCTTAATGAAAAACTGTTTTTT
j_gene: TRBJ1-1; v_gene: TRBV2; d_gene: TRBD1; abundance: .; CDR3aa: CASSVQGASTEAFF; CDR3nt: TGTGCCAGCAGTGTACAGGGGGCGAGCACTGAAGCTTTCTTT
j_gene: TRBJ2-7; v_gene: TRBV6-5; d_gene: .; abundance: few; CDR3aa: CASSYSRSAYEQYF; CDR3nt: TGTGCCAGCAGTTACTCGAGGAGTGCCTACGAGCAGTACTTC
j_gene: TRBJ1-1; v_gene: TRBV18; d_gene: TRBD1; abundance: .; CDR3aa: CASSPLQGADTEAFF; CDR3nt: TGTGCCAGCTCACCCTTACAGGGGGCCGACACTGAAGCTTTCTTT
j_gene: TRBJ2-2; v_gene: TRBV7-2; d_gene: .; abundance: .; CDR3aa: CASSLGGANTGELFF; CDR3nt: TGTGCCAGCAGCTTAGGCGGGGCGAACACCGGGGAGCTGTTTTTT
j_gene: TRBJ1-4; v_gene: TRBV25-1; d_gene: .; abundance: .; CDR3aa: CASSDDTLSTNEKLFF; CDR3nt: TGTGCCAGCAGTGACGACACGCTTTCAACTAATGAAAAACTGTTTTTT
j_gene: TRBJ1-2; v_gene: TRBV19; d_gene: .; abundance: .; CDR3aa: CASSYRDIPGTF; CDR3nt: TGTGCCAGTAGCTACCGGGACATCCCCGGTACCTTC
j_gene: TRBJ2-1; v_gene: TRBV19; d_gene: TRBD2; abundance: .; CDR3aa: CASSGMAGESSYNEQFF; CDR3nt: TGTGCCAGTAGTGGGATGGCGGGGGAAAGCTCCTACAATGAGCAGTTCTTC
j_gene: TRBJ1-2; v_gene: TRBV4-3; d_gene: .; abundance: .; CDR3aa: CASSRERSNYGYTF; CDR3nt: TGCGCCAGCAGCCGGGAGAGATCTAACTATGGCTACACCTTC
j_gene: TRBJ2-7; v_gene: TRBV28; d_gene: .; abundance: .; CDR3aa: CASSLTQGREQYF; CDR3nt: TGTGCCAGCAGTTTAACGCAGGGGCGCGAGCAGTACTTC
j_gene: TRBJ2-5; v_gene: TRBV2; d_gene: TRBD1; abundance: .; CDR3aa: CASSEDWGQWETQYF; CDR3nt: TGTGCCAGCAGTGAAGACTGGGGACAGTGGGAGACCCAGTACTTC
j_gene: TRBJ2-7; v_gene: TRBV18; d_gene: TRBD1; abundance: .; CDR3aa: CASSLRARDRGDEQYF; CDR3nt: TGTGCCAGCTCACTAAGGGCCCGGGACAGGGGCGACGAGCAGTACTTC
j_gene: TRBJ1-5; v_gene: TRBV28; d_gene: .; abundance: .; CDR3aa: CASTRTAQFQPQHF; CDR3nt: TGTGCCAGCACCCGGACAGCGCAATTCCAGCCCCAGCATTTT
j_gene: TRBJ2-7; v_gene: TRBV9; d_gene: .; abundance: once; CDR3aa: CASSVDPITSSYEQYF; CDR3nt: TGTGCCAGCAGCGTAGACCCAATAACGAGCTCCTACGAGCAGTACTTC
j_gene: TRBJ2-1; v_gene: TRBV28; d_gene: TRBD2; abundance: .; CDR3aa: CASTLRGGYNEQFF; CDR3nt: TGTGCCAGCACCTTACGGGGGGGCTACAATGAGCAGTTCTTC
j_gene: TRBJ2-7; v_gene: TRBV28; d_gene: .; abundance: .; CDR3aa: CASGGTPSYEQYF; CDR3nt: TGTGCCAGCGGGGGCACCCCCTCCTACGAGCAGTACTTC
j_gene: TRBJ2-2; v_gene: TRBV28; d_gene: TRBD1; abundance: .; CDR3aa: CASRPGQGDNTGELFF; CDR3nt: TGTGCCAGCAGGCCAGGACAGGGGGATAACACCGGGGAGCTGTTTTTT
j_gene: TRBJ2-7; v_gene: TRBV3-1/TRBV3-2; d_gene: TRBD2; abundance: .; CDR3aa: CASSQDRGGEQYF; CDR3nt: TGTGCCAGCAGCCAAGATCGGGGGGGCGAGCAGTACTTC
j_gene: TRBJ1-2; v_gene: TRBV4-3; d_gene: .; abundance: .; CDR3aa: CASSQSTTGSYGYTF; CDR3nt: TGCGCCAGCAGCCAAAGTACGACAGGCAGCTATGGCTACACCTTC
j_gene: TRBJ2-4; v_gene: TRBV28; d_gene: .; abundance: .; CDR3aa: CASSFGQAKNIQYF; CDR3nt: TGTGCCAGCAGTTTTGGCCAAGCCAAAAACATTCAGTACTTC
j_gene: TRBJ2-3; v_gene: TRBV10-3; d_gene: TRBD2; abundance: .; CDR3aa: CAISEGTSGGSDTQYF; CDR3nt: TGTGCCATCAGTGAGGGGACTAGCGGGGGCTCAGATACGCAGTATTTT
j_gene: TRBJ2-1; v_gene: TRBV29-1; d_gene: TRBD2; abundance: .; CDR3aa: CSVDDRLAGIRNEQFF; CDR3nt: TGCAGCGTCGACGACCGACTAGCGGGAATTCGGAATGAGCAGTTCTTC
j_gene: TRBJ1-1; v_gene: TRBV20-1; d_gene: .; abundance: once; CDR3aa: CIVGENTEAFF; CDR3nt: TGCATCGTAGGGGAGAACACTGAAGCTTTCTTT
j_gene: TRBJ2-3; v_gene: TRBV5-4; d_gene: TRBD2; abundance: .; CDR3aa: CASSLKLRGSGRIADTQYF; CDR3nt: TGTGCCAGCAGCTTGAAGTTAAGAGGTAGCGGGAGAATCGCAGATACGCAGTATTTT
j_gene: TRBJ1-1; v_gene: TRBV4-1; d_gene: .; abundance: .; CDR3aa: CASSQAINRARNTEAFF; CDR3nt: TGCGCCAGCAGCCAGGCTATAAACAGGGCGCGGAACACTGAAGCTTTCTTT
j_gene: TRBJ2-7; v_gene: TRBV7-2; d_gene: TRBD2; abundance: few; CDR3aa: CASSPRLARTYEQYF; CDR3nt: TGTGCCAGCAGCCCCCGACTAGCGCGAACCTACGAGCAGTACTTC
j_gene: TRBJ2-3; v_gene: TRBV7-8; d_gene: .; abundance: .; CDR3aa: CASSRGQPDTQYF; CDR3nt: TGTGCCAGCAGCCGCGGACAGCCGGATACGCAGTATTTT
j_gene: TRBJ2-1; v_gene: TRBV7-3; d_gene: .; abundance: .; CDR3aa: CASSSGGRHEQFF; CDR3nt: TGTGCCAGCAGCTCCGGGGGCCGCCATGAGCAGTTCTTC
j_gene: TRBJ1-1; v_gene: TRBV18; d_gene: TRBD1; abundance: once; CDR3aa: CASSPRTGLTEAFF; CDR3nt: TGTGCCAGCTCACCTAGGACAGGGCTGACTGAAGCTTTCTTT
j_gene: TRBJ2-3; v_gene: TRBV7-2; d_gene: .; abundance: .; CDR3aa: CASSLPGTDTQYF; CDR3nt: TGTGCCAGCAGCTTACCGGGAACAGATACGCAGTATTTT
j_gene: TRBJ1-3; v_gene: TRBV3-1/TRBV3-2; d_gene: .; abundance: .; CDR3aa: CASSPRDRSGNTIYF; CDR3nt: TGTGCCAGCAGCCCACGGGACCGCTCTGGAAACACCATATATTTT
j_gene: TRBJ2-7; v_gene: TRBV7-9; d_gene: TRBD1; abundance: .; CDR3aa: CASSLGQGLSYEQYF; CDR3nt: TGTGCCAGCAGCTTGGGACAGGGTCTCTCCTACGAGCAGTACTTC
j_gene: TRBJ1-2; v_gene: TRBV7-2; d_gene: .; abundance: .; CDR3aa: CASSSSWTGYGYTF; CDR3nt: TGTGCCAGCAGTTCCTCCTGGACGGGCTATGGCTACACCTTC
j_gene: TRBJ2-7; v_gene: TRBV7-2; d_gene: TRBD1; abundance: .; CDR3aa: CASSLADRGDVYEQYF; CDR3nt: TGTGCCAGCAGCTTAGCCGACAGGGGTGACGTCTACGAGCAGTACTTC
j_gene: TRBJ2-6; v_gene: TRBV11-2; d_gene: .; abundance: .; CDR3aa: CASSSLGANVLTF; CDR3nt: TGTGCCAGCAGCTCGCTTGGGGCCAACGTCCTGACTTTC
j_gene: TRBJ1-5; v_gene: TRBV5-5; d_gene: .; abundance: .; CDR3aa: CASSLEAPRGHQPQHF; CDR3nt: TGTGCCAGCAGCTTGGAGGCACCCCGGGGGCATCAGCCCCAGCATTTT
j_gene: TRBJ2-5; v_gene: TRBV5-1; d_gene: TRBD1; abundance: .; CDR3aa: CASSLAQGTGKTQYF; CDR3nt: TGCGCCAGCAGCTTGGCACAGGGGACGGGAAAGACCCAGTACTTC
j_gene: TRBJ1-2; v_gene: TRBV7-3; d_gene: TRBD1; abundance: .; CDR3aa: CASSQRQGTNYGYTF; CDR3nt: TGTGCCAGCAGCCAAAGACAGGGGACTAACTATGGCTACACCTTC
j_gene: TRBJ2-2; v_gene: TRBV5-1; d_gene: TRBD2; abundance: .; CDR3aa: CASSFSSGGGTGELFF; CDR3nt: TGCGCCAGCAGCTTCTCCAGCGGGGGCGGCACCGGGGAGCTGTTTTTT
j_gene: TRBJ1-2; v_gene: TRBV19; d_gene: TRBD1; abundance: .; CDR3aa: CASSETGTGTYGYTF; CDR3nt: TGTGCCAGTAGTGAAACCGGGACAGGCACTTATGGCTACACCTTC
j_gene: TRBJ2-1; v_gene: TRBV7-3; d_gene: .; abundance: .; CDR3aa: CASSYGGTINEQFF; CDR3nt: TGTGCCAGCAGCTACGGGGGTACAATCAATGAGCAGTTCTTC
j_gene: TRBJ1-2; v_gene: TRBV5-1; d_gene: .; abundance: .; CDR3aa: CASSLDLGDGYTF; CDR3nt: TGCGCCAGCAGCTTGGATTTGGGGGACGGCTACACCTTC
j_gene: TRBJ2-5; v_gene: TRBV7-3; d_gene: TRBD1; abundance: few; CDR3aa: CASSRDREETQYF; CDR3nt: TGTGCCAGCAGCCGGGACAGGGAAGAGACCCAGTACTTC
j_gene: TRBJ2-1; v_gene: TRBV29-1; d_gene: TRBD2; abundance: .; CDR3aa: CSVEDRASGVYNEQFF; CDR3nt: TGCAGCGTTGAAGATCGGGCTAGCGGGGTATACAATGAGCAGTTCTTC
j_gene: TRBJ2-1; v_gene: TRBV27; d_gene: TRBD2; abundance: few; CDR3aa: CASNPGAGAGDEQFF; CDR3nt: TGTGCCAGCAACCCTGGAGCGGGAGCCGGCGATGAGCAGTTCTTC